The clone carrying this TCR beta chain was found a few times. What it binds is not known. In building TCR beta libraries, iRepertoire HTBI primers were used together with Arm-PCR of CDR3 regions. One entry per CDR3 protein results from TCRdb running MiXCR on the multiplex PCR reads. The table shows over 450,000 distinct CDR3 sequences, with roughly a fifth occurring only once. The time point: persistent/refractory GD, antithyroid drugs over 5 years with positive TRAb. From PBMCs, RNA was extracted and then used to make the TCR library. The data belong to a study of regulatory T cells in long-lasting Graves disease. Study summary: More than 5 years of antithyroid drugs with positive TSH receptor antibodies defined persistent Graves' disease. Study observations and caveats: Those with persistent Graves' had less TCR diversity than newly diagnosed patients. Newly diagnosed disease favored TRBV20-1 and TRBJ2-1 over persistent disease. Relative to new patients (under 1,000), persistent patients exhibited greater sharing of public clonotypes (about 3,000).

V gave up 0 bases and J gave up 0 bases; unmatched junction bases: 6. Germline values: CDR1 MNHEY, CDR2 SVGAGI. CDR3 length: 17 amino acids. The TCR was taken from a female donor with Graves disease. The specimen comprised peripheral blood mononuclear cells (PBMCs), sampled when the disease was refractory, from a patient treated with antithyroid drugs. The V and J genes are TRBV6-5 and TRBJ2-7; 9 bases map to TRBD2. The CDR3 is CASSYSSGSYPSYEQYF. CDR3 bases: TGTGCCAGCAGTTACTCTAGCGGGAGCTACCCCTCCTACGAGCAGTACTTC.